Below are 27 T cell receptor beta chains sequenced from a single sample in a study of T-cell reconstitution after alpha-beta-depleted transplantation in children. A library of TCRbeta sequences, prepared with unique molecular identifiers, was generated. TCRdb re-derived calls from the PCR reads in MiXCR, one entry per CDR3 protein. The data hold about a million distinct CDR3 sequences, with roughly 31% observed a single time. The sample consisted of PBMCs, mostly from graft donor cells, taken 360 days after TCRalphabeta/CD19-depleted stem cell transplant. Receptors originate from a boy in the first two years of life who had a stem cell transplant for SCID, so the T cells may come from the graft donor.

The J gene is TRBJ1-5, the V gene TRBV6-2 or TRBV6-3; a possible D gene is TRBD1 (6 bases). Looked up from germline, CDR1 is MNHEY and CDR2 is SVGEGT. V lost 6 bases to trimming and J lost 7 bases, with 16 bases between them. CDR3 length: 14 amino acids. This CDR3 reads CASSPTGLYQPQHF. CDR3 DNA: TGTGCCAGCAGCCCAACAGGGTTGTACCAGCCCCAGCATTTT.

For the CDR3, the DNA is TGTGCCAGCAGTTACTCGAGTATGGGGGTTAGGGGCGAGCAGTTCTTC. As protein: CASSYSSMGVRGEQFF. The rearrangement uses TRBV6-5 and TRBJ2-1; D tentatively reads TRBD1 or TRBD2 (5 bases each). V was cut by 0 bases and J by 10 bases, with 19 bases left in between. The CDR3 is made up of 16 amino acids. Germline V gene sequence: CDR1 MNHEY, CDR2 SVGAGI.

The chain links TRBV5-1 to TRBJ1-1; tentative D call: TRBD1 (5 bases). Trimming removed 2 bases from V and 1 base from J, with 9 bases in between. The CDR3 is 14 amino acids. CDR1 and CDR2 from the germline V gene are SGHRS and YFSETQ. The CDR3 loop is CASSFGTANTEAFF. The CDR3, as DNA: TGCGCCAGCAGCTTCGGGACGGCGAACACTGAAGCTTTCTTT. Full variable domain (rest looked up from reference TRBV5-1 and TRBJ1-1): KAGVTQTPRYLIKTRGQQVTLSCSPISGHRSVSWYQQTPGQGLQFLFEYFSETQRNKGNFPGRFSGRQFSNSRSEMNVSTLELGDSALYLCASSFGTANTEAFFGQGTRLTVV.

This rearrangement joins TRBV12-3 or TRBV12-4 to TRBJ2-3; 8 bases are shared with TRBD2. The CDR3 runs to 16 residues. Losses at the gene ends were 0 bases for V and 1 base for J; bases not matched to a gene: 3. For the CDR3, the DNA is TGTGCCAGCAGTTTAGCGAGGCGGGGGGGCACAGATACGCAGTATTTT. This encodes CASSLARRGGTDTQYF.

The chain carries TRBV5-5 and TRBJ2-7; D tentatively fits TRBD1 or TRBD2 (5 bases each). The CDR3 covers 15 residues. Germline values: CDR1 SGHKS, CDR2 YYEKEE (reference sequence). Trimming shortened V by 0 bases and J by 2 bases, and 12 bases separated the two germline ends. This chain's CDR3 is CASSLERGRTYEQYF. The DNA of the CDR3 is TGTGCCAGCAGCTTGGAGAGGGGACGAACCTACGAGCAGTACTTC.

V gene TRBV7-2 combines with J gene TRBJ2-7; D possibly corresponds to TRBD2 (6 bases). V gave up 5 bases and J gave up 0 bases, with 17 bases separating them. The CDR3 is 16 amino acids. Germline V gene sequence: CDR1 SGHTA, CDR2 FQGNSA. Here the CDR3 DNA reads TGTGCCAGCAGCCCGACGGGACTCAGGAGCTCCTACGAGCAGTACTTC. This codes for CASSPTGLRSSYEQYF.

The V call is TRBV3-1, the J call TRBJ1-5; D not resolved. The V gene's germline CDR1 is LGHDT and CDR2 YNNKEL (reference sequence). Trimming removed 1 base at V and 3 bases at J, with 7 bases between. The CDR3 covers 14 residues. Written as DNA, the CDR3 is TGTGCCAGCAGCCAAGGGCAGACCAATCAGCCCCAGCATTTT. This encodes CASSQGQTNQPQHF. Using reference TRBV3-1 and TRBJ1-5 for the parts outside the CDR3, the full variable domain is DTAVSQTPKYLVTQMGNDKSIKCEQNLGHDTMYWYKQDSKKFLKIMFSYNNKELIINETVPNRFSPKSPDKAHLNLHINSLELGDSAVYFCASSQGQTNQPQHFGDGTRLSIL.

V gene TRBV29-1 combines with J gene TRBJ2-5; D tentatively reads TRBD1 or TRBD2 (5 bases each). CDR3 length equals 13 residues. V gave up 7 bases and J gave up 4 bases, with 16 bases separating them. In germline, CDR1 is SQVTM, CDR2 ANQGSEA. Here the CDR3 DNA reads TGCAGCGCCGCTGAGGGGTGGGGAGAGACCCAGTACTTC. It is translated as CSAAEGWGETQYF.

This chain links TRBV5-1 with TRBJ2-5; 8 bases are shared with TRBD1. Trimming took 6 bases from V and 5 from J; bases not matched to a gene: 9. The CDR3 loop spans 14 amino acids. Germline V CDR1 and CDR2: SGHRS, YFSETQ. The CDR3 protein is CASTVQGARETQYF. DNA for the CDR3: TGCGCCAGCACAGTCCAGGGGGCAAGGGAGACCCAGTACTTC.

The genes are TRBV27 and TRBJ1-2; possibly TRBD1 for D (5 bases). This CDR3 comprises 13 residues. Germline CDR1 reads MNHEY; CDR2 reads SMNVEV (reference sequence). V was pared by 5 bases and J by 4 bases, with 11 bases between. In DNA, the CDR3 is TGTGCCAGCAGTCACGGGGCAGTCTATGGCTACACCTTC. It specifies CASSHGAVYGYTF.

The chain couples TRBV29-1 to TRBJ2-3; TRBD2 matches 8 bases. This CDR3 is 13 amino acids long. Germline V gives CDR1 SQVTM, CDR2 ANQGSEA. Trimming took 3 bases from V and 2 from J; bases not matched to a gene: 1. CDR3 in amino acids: CSVDGGATDTQYF. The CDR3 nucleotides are TGCAGCGTTGACGGGGGGGCCACAGATACGCAGTATTTT.

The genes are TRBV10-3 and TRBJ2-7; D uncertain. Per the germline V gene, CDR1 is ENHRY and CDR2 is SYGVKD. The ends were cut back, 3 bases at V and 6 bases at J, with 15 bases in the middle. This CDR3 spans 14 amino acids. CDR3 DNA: TGTGCCATCAGTGAAGGTCCCCTGTTCGGCGAGCAGTACTTC. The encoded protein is CAISEGPLFGEQYF.

CDR3 loop: CASSLLTAGGYNEQFF. The CDR3, as DNA: TGTGCCAGCAGCTTATTAACGGCAGGGGGTTACAATGAGCAGTTCTTC. The genes are TRBV7-2 and TRBJ2-1; 7 bases align to TRBD1. The CDR3 sequence is 16 residues long. J gave up 4 bases and V 2 bases, and 8 bases lay outside the gene matches. The germline gives CDR1 SGHTA, CDR2 FQGNSA. The full variable domain, completed using reference TRBV7-2 and TRBJ2-1, is GAGVSQSPSNKVTEKGKDVELRCDPISGHTALYWYRQSLGQGLEFLIYFQGNSAPDKSGLPSDRFSAERTGGSVSTLTIQRTQQEDSAVYLCASSLLTAGGYNEQFFGPGTRLTVL.

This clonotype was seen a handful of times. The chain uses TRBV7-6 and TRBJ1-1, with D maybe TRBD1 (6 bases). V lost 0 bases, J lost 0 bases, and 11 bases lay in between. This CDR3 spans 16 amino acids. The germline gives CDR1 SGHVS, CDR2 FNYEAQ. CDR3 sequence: CASSLAGGNMNTEAFF. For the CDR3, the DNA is TGTGCCAGCAGCTTAGCAGGGGGGAACATGAACACTGAAGCTTTCTTT.

The CDR3 spells CASRKLAGVSTDTQYF. The CDR3 nucleotides are TGTGCCAGCAGGAAACTAGCGGGGGTTAGCACAGATACGCAGTATTTT. This chain joins TRBV6-1 and TRBJ2-3, with 11 bases that match TRBD2. Germline V gene data show CDR1 as MNHNS and CDR2 as SASEGT. There are 16 residues in the CDR3. After removal of 6 bases from V and 0 bases from J, the junction contained 5 bases not matched to a gene.

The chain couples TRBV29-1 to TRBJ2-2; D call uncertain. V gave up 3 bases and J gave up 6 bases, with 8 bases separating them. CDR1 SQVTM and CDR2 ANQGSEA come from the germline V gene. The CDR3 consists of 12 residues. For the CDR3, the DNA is TGCAGCGTTGAGCGGATCCCCGGGGAGCTGTTTTTT. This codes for CSVERIPGELFF.

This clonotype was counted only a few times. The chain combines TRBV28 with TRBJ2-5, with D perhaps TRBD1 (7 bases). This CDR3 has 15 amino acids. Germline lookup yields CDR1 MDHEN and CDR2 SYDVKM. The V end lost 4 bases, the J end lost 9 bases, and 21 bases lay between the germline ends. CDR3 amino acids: CASSYGTDSTGAQYF. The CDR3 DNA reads TGTGCCAGCAGTTACGGGACAGACTCTACGGGGGCCCAGTACTTC.

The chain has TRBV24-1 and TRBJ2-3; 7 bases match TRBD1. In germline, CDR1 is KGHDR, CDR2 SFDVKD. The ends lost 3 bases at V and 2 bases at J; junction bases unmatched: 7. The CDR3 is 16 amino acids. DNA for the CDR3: TGTGCCACCAGTGATCCCCGACAGGGCTACACAGATACGCAGTATTTT. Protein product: CATSDPRQGYTDTQYF.

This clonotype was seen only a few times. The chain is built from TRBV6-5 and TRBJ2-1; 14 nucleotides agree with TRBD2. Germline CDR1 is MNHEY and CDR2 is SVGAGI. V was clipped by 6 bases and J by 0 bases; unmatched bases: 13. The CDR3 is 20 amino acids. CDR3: CASRPSGLAGGGSSYNEQFF. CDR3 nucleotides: TGTGCCAGCAGGCCGTCCGGACTAGCGGGGGGCGGAAGCTCCTACAATGAGCAGTTCTTC.

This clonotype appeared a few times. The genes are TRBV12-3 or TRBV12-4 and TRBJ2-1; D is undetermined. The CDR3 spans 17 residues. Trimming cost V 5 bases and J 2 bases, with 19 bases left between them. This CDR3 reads CASSHGSRVSAYNEQFF. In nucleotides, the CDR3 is TGTGCCAGCAGTCACGGGTCCCGAGTGAGCGCCTACAATGAGCAGTTCTTC.

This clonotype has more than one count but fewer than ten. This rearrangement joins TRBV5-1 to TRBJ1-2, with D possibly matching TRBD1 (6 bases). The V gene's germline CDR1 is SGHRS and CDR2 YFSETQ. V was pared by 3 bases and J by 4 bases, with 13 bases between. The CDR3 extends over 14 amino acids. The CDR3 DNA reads TGCGCCAGCAGCTCTCAGGGGTCGGGCTATGGCTACACCTTC. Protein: CASSSQGSGYGYTF.

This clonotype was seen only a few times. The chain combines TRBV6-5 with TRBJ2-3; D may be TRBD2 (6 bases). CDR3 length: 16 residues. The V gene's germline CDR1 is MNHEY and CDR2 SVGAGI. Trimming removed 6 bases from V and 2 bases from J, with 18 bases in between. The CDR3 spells CASSLYSTRNTDTQYF. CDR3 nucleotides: TGTGCCAGCAGCTTATATTCGACTAGAAACACAGATACGCAGTATTTT.

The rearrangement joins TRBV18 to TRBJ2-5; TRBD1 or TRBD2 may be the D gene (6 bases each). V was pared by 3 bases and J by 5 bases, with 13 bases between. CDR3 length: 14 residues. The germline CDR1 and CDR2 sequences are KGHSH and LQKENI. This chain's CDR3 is CASSPLDSGETQYF. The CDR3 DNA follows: TGTGCCAGCTCACCTCTGGACAGCGGGGAGACCCAGTACTTC.

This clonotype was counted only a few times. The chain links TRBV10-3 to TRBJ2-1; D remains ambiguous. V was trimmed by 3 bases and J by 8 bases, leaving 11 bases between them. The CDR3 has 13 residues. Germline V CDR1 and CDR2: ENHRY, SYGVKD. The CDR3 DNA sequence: TGTGCCATCAGTGATAGTCCTCGACATGAGCAGTTCTTC. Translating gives CAISDSPRHEQFF.

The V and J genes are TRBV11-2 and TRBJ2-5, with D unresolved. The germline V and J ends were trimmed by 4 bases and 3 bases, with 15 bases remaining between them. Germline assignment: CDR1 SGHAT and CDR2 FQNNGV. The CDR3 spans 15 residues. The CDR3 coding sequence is TGTGCCAGCAGCTACCCCCTTGTGGGAAAAGAGACCCAGTACTTC. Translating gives CASSYPLVGKETQYF.

In DNA, the CDR3 is TGTGCCACCAGCAGGTACAGGGGGAGCAATCAGCCCCAGCATTTT. Its protein product is CATSRYRGSNQPQHF. This chain links TRBV15 with TRBJ1-5, with 8 bases aligning to TRBD1. The CDR3 is 15 amino acids. The V and J ends lost 3 bases and 1 base, in that order; junction bases with no gene match: 2. The germline gives CDR1 LNHNV, CDR2 YYDKDF (reference sequence).

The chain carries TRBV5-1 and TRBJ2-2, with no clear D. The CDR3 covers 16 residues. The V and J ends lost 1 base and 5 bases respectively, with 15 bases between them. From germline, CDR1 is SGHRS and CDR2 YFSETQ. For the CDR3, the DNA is TGCGCCAGCAGCTTGTCGTCAGGCTCACTTACCGGGGAGCTGTTTTTT. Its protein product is CASSLSSGSLTGELFF.